This record concerns one TCR beta chain sequence. The trim removed 5 bases at V and 4 bases at J, leaving 8 bases unmatched. The CDR3 is 15 residues long. Germline CDR1 LGHDT, CDR2 YNNKEL (reference sequence). The source of the sample is a study of blood T cell repertoires in COVID-19. On the study more broadly: Sample material is recorded as cDNA or gDNA derived from T cells, B-cell-depleted T cells, or PBMCs.

The assay was immunoSEQ multiplex PCR, and TCRdb's table has in-frame clones only and misses some. The table includes about 250,000 clones, 80% to 90% detected once. The rearrangement links TRBV3-1 (or the pseudogene TRBV3-2) to TRBJ2-7; 10 nucleotides agree with TRBD1. The source is a man in his late teens or twenties who had recovered from COVID-19. The source material was PBMCs or T cells enriched from blood (not recorded which). The CDR3 sequence: CASSSLGTGAYEQYF. In DNA form, the CDR3 reads TGTGCCAGCAGCTCTCTGGGGACAGGGGCATACGAGCAGTACTTC.